The 5 T cell receptor beta chains reported below all come from one sample, sequenced in a study of cytomegalovirus exposure and HLA in healthy donors. With 60 Vbeta and 13 Jbeta primers, the PCR was carried out. TCRdb keeps only in-frame clones here, not all; method: immunoSEQ multiplex PCR. This table has about 120,000 clones, roughly a tenth appearing once. Sequenced input: PBMCs. These receptors all stem from a man aged 30-40 years in good health and CMV-seronegative.

The chain is built from TRBV30 and TRBJ2-5, with 8 bases aligning to TRBD2. The germline V gene encodes CDR1 GTSNPN and CDR2 SVGIG (reference sequence). The CDR3 is 16 residues long. Trimming took 7 bases from V and 1 from J; bases not matched to a gene: 14. The CDR3 protein is CAFYTGTRGSQETQYF. CDR3 DNA sequence: TGTGCCTTTTACACTGGGACTAGGGGCTCCCAAGAGACCCAGTACTTC.

The rearrangement joins TRBV5-6 to TRBJ1-5, with D perhaps TRBD2 (6 bases). TRBJ2-3 matches the DNA end more closely, so the J call is doubtful. The CDR3 totals 13 residues. The germline V gene has CDR1 SGHDT and CDR2 YYEEEE. The CDR3 bases are TGTGCCAGCAGCTTGCGCGGGGACCAGCCCCAGTATTTT. Translation gives CASSLRGDQPQYF.

The rearrangement links TRBV5-1 to TRBJ2-1; possible D gene TRBD2, 5 bases. Trimming cost V 0 bases and J 4 bases, with 8 bases left between them. The germline V gene encodes CDR1 SGHRS and CDR2 YFSETQ. The CDR3 runs 14 residues. CDR3: CASSLGTQYNEQFF. The CDR3 region has the DNA TGCGCCAGCAGCTTGGGGACTCAATACAATGAGCAGTTCTTC.

The rearrangement links TRBV29-1 to TRBJ2-7; 8 bases agree with TRBD2. V lost 6 bases to trimming and J lost 3 bases; unmatched junction nucleotides: 10. From germline, CDR1 is SQVTM and CDR2 ANQGSEA. This CDR3 region has 14 residues. The CDR3 region is CSVARTSRSYEQYF. The CDR3 coding sequence is TGCAGCGTCGCTCGGACTAGCCGAAGCTACGAGCAGTACTTC.

The chain's CDR3 is CASSERPGAGELFF. CDR3 in DNA: TGTGCCAGCAGTGAAAGGCCAGGGGCCGGGGAGCTGTTTTTT. The chain links TRBV2 to TRBJ2-2; D perhaps matches TRBD1 (6 bases). Trimming cost V 2 bases and J 6 bases, with 10 bases left between them. This CDR3 is built from 14 residues. The germline V gene has CDR1 SNHLY and CDR2 FYNNEI.